Each of the 29 T cell receptor beta chains below was sequenced from the same sample in a study of beta chain features in type 1 diabetes. Which antigens these TCRs recognize remains unknown. The sequenced template was cDNA made from the entire isolated RNA. The protocol was immunoSEQ multiplex PCR, while the TCRdb copy is restricted to in-frame clones and leaves out a portion. The repertoire includes hundreds of thousands of clones, around 12% of them detected once, and about 0.01% sits in the top ten. Study-wide points: Moderately but significantly shorter TCRB CDR3s were found in Type 1 diabetes patients in all four CD4+ subsets.

Sequenced input: naive CD4+ T cells from blood. These receptors were collected from a woman between 18 and 30 years old with type 1 diabetes.

This clone was counted only a few times. The gene calls are TRBV28 and TRBJ2-1, with unresolved D. V lost 6 bases, J lost 3 bases, and 15 bases lay in between. Per germline, CDR1 MDHEN and CDR2 SYDVKM. This CDR3 region has 15 residues. The CDR3 here is CASSSPAVIYNEQFF. CDR3 sequence (DNA): TGTGCCAGCAGCTCCCCGGCGGTCATCTACAATGAGCAGTTCTTC.

This clone was picked up a small number of times. The J gene is TRBJ2-2, the V gene TRBV30, with D unresolved. The germline gives CDR1 GTSNPN, CDR2 SVGIG (reference sequence). The CDR3 runs 13 residues. V was trimmed by 0 bases and J by 6 bases, leaving 8 bases between them. The CDR3 DNA is TGTGCCTGGAGTGTACGGGTATCCGGGGAGCTGTTTTTT. This encodes CAWSVRVSGELFF.

The chain has TRBV18 and TRBJ2-7; the D gene is possibly TRBD1 (7 bases). The CDR3 consists of 16 residues. CDR1 is KGHSH and CDR2 is LQKENI in the germline V gene. V dropped 1 base and J dropped 4 bases, with 17 bases sitting between them. The DNA for the CDR3 is TGTGCCAGCTCACCACTGGGAGGTCAGGGGGGATACGAGCAGTACTTC. Residues: CASSPLGGQGGYEQYF.

V and J are TRBV29-1 and TRBJ2-7, with 10 bases matching TRBD2. This CDR3 has 14 amino acids. The germline V gene encodes CDR1 SQVTM and CDR2 ANQGSEA. Trimming took 4 bases from V and 3 from J; bases not matched to a gene: 6. The chain's CDR3 is CSVGTSGHSYEQYF. The CDR3 DNA is TGCAGCGTTGGGACTAGCGGCCACAGCTACGAGCAGTACTTC.

The chain couples TRBV11-2 to TRBJ2-3; 7 bases align to TRBD2. The CDR3 covers 15 residues. CDR1 and CDR2 (germline): SGHAT, FQNNGV. J was trimmed by 9 bases and V by 1 base; bases with no gene match: 10. CDR3 nucleotide sequence: TGTGCCAGCAGCTTAGTCGGGACTACGGTGCGCACGCAGTATTTT. It specifies CASSLVGTTVRTQYF.

This clone was detected only a few times. CDR3 in DNA: TGTGCCAGTACCAGGGGGCGCGAAAAACTGTTTTTT. Translated, it gives CASTRGREKLFF. The rearrangement joins TRBV2 to TRBJ1-4, with 8 bases fitting TRBD1. Germline assignment: CDR1 SNHLY and CDR2 FYNNEI. The CDR3 extends over 12 amino acids. V was clipped by 9 bases and J by 8 bases; unmatched bases: 5.

The CDR3, as DNA: TGTGCCAGTACTCTAGGGGAGGAGACCTATGGCTACACCTTC. It codes for CASTLGEETYGYTF. The J gene is TRBJ1-2, the V gene TRBV19, with D tentatively TRBD1 (5 bases). The CDR3 has 14 residues. CDR1 is LNHDA and CDR2 is SQIVND in the germline V gene (reference sequence). V was trimmed by 7 bases and J by 4 bases, leaving 16 bases between them.

This clone has only a few counts. In DNA form, the CDR3 reads TGTGCCAGCAGCGGACGCGCACAGGGTCGTAATTCACCCCTCCACTTT. Translation: CASSGRAQGRNSPLHF. The V and J genes are TRBV11-2 and TRBJ1-6; the D gene is possibly TRBD1 (6 bases). Germline lookup yields CDR1 SGHAT and CDR2 FQNNGV. The ends were cut back, 5 bases at V and 6 bases at J, with 17 bases in the middle. The CDR3 totals 16 residues.

This clone was recorded a few times. Written as DNA, the CDR3 is TGTGCCATCAGTGAAACTAGCGGGGTGCCGAGCTCCTACGAGCAGTACTTC. Protein product: CAISETSGVPSSYEQYF. The chain uses TRBV10-3 and TRBJ2-7, with 10 bases matching TRBD2. Looked up from germline, CDR1 is ENHRY and CDR2 is SYGVKD. V lost 3 bases to trimming and J lost 0 bases; unmatched junction nucleotides: 8. The CDR3 runs to 17 residues.

The chain is built from TRBV5-1 and TRBJ1-2; the match to TRBD1 covers 7 bases. This CDR3 is 13 amino acids long. Trimming cost V 4 bases and J 2 bases; bases outside gene matches: 2. Looked up from germline, CDR1 is SGHRS and CDR2 is YFSETQ. CDR3 nucleotide sequence: TGCGCCAGCAGCATGGACAGGAACTATGGCTACACCTTC. This sequence encodes CASSMDRNYGYTF.

The V and J genes are TRBV13 and TRBJ1-5; TRBD1 matches at 9 bases. CDR3 length: 15 amino acids. Germline V gene lookup returns CDR1 PRHDT and CDR2 FYEKMQ (reference sequence). After removal of 4 bases from V and 4 bases from J, the junction contained 5 bases not matched to a gene. CDR3 sequence: CASSYRGPGNQPQHF. CDR3 bases: TGTGCCAGCAGCTACAGGGGGCCGGGGAATCAGCCCCAGCATTTT. The entire variable domain, with the rest obtained from reference TRBV13 and TRBJ1-5, is as follows: AAGVIQSPRHLIKEKRETATLKCYPIPRHDTVYWYQQGPGQDPQFLISFYEKMQSDKGSIPDRFSAQQFSDYHSELNMSSLELGDSALYFCASSYRGPGNQPQHFGDGTRLSIL.

This chain links TRBV7-9 with TRBJ1-2; no clear D gene. V was shortened by 3 bases and J by 8 bases, with 16 bases between the two germline ends. In germline, CDR1 is SEHNR, CDR2 FQNEAQ (reference sequence). The CDR3 length is 14 residues. The CDR3 DNA sequence: TGTGCCAGCAGCTTTGTGTTCGGGATGGGGGGCTACACCTTC. Amino acids: CASSFVFGMGGYTF.

This clone was seen a few times. The genes are TRBV4-3 and TRBJ1-2, with D perhaps TRBD1 (6 bases). CDR3 length: 15 residues. Trimming removed 4 bases at V and 4 bases at J, with 16 bases between. The germline V gene has CDR1 LGHNA and CDR2 YSLEER. The DNA for the CDR3 is TGCGCCAGCAGCCGGGAGAACAGGGTTCCCTATGGCTACACCTTC. This translates into CASSRENRVPYGYTF.

The gene calls are TRBV7-2 and TRBJ2-3, with TRBD2 identical over 12 bases. Germline V gives CDR1 SGHTA, CDR2 FQGNSA. J was trimmed by 2 bases and V by 4 bases; bases with no gene match: 10. The CDR3 consists of 18 residues. CDR3 DNA sequence: TGTGCCAGCAGCTCCATGCCTGGACTAGCGGGGTACACAGATACGCAGTATTTT. It encodes CASSSMPGLAGYTDTQYF.

The V call is TRBV7-9, the J call TRBJ2-3; no clear D. Trimming cost V 5 bases and J 7 bases, with 10 bases left between them. Germline CDR1 SEHNR, CDR2 FQNEAQ (reference sequence). The CDR3 length is 12 residues. The CDR3 nucleotides read TGTGCCAGCAGCCGAAGAGAGAATACGCAGTATTTT. Translating gives CASSRRENTQYF.

This rearrangement joins TRBV13 to TRBJ2-2; 7 bases map to TRBD2. CDR3 size: 17 residues. Germline V gene data show CDR1 as PRHDT and CDR2 as FYEKMQ (reference sequence). Unmatched junction bases numbered 9, after V lost 2 bases and J lost 3 bases. This CDR3 is CASSLLGLADHTGELFF. CDR3 bases: TGTGCCAGCAGCTTATTAGGGCTAGCGGACCACACCGGGGAGCTGTTTTTT.

This clone was seen more than once but under ten times. The chain employs TRBV6-5 and TRBJ2-7, with 9 bases fitting TRBD2. The CDR3 totals 15 residues. The J segment lost 4 bases and the V segment lost 10 bases, leaving 14 bases of the junction unmatched. CDR1 and CDR2 (germline): MNHEY, SVGAGI. The CDR3 sequence is CATHPAGGRGYEQYF. Written as DNA, the CDR3 is TGTGCCACTCACCCCGCGGGGGGGCGCGGTTACGAGCAGTACTTC.

The rearrangement links TRBV5-1 to TRBJ2-3; 12 positions match TRBD2. The V gene end was trimmed by 2 bases and the J gene end by 0 bases; junction bases not matched to a gene: 10. The germline gives CDR1 SGHRS, CDR2 YFSETQ. The CDR3 runs 19 residues. CDR3 in DNA: TGCGCCAGCAGCTTCTTCATTCGACTAGCGGGGGCTAGCACAGATACGCAGTATTTT. This gives the protein CASSFFIRLAGASTDTQYF.

This clone has more than one count but fewer than ten. The chain employs TRBV5-1 and TRBJ2-6; possibly TRBD1 for D (5 bases). Trimming cost V 4 bases and J 2 bases, with 10 bases left between them. This CDR3 is built from 15 residues. Germline V gives CDR1 SGHRS, CDR2 YFSETQ. This CDR3 reads CASSKTEAGANVLTF. The DNA of the CDR3 is TGCGCCAGCAGCAAGACAGAGGCTGGGGCCAACGTCCTGACTTTC.

This clone was seen a few times. The chain recombines TRBV7-2 with TRBJ2-1; TRBD2 matches 10 bases. The CDR3 has 16 amino acids. Germline-derived CDR1 and CDR2 are SGHTA and FQGNSA. The V segment lost 5 bases and the J segment 9 bases; nucleotides outside the gene matches: 13. The CDR3 spells CASSRLPTSGPSEQFF. CDR3 nucleotides: TGTGCCAGCAGCCGACTACCGACTAGCGGGCCCAGTGAGCAGTTCTTC.

V and J are TRBV5-1 and TRBJ1-2, with D perhaps TRBD1 (6 bases). The germline V and J ends were trimmed by 3 bases and 5 bases, with 14 bases remaining between them. Germline CDR1 SGHRS, CDR2 YFSETQ. CDR3 length: 14 residues. The CDR3 is CASSWGQGPYGYTF. The CDR3 coding sequence is TGCGCCAGCAGCTGGGGGCAGGGACCATATGGCTACACCTTC.

The CDR3: CASRRDRVNQPQHF. The CDR3 nucleotides are TGTGCCAGCAGGCGGGACAGGGTCAATCAGCCCCAGCATTTT. The chain couples TRBV28 to TRBJ1-5; 9 bases align to TRBD1. The trim removed 6 bases at V and 3 bases at J, leaving 3 bases unmatched. CDR1 is MDHEN, CDR2 SYDVKM, per germline. CDR3 length equals 14 residues.

This clone was counted only a few times. The rearrangement uses TRBV18 and TRBJ2-1, with 8 bases that match TRBD2. This CDR3 region has 16 residues. Germline V gives CDR1 KGHSH, CDR2 LQKENI. J was trimmed by 5 bases and V by 2 bases; bases with no gene match: 8. As DNA, the CDR3 is TGTGCCAGCTCACCATTTAGCGGGATTTTGAACAATGAGCAGTTCTTC. Translating gives CASSPFSGILNNEQFF.

Here the CDR3 DNA reads TGTGCCAGCAGCCTACGACTCCTGGAGACTACCTCCCCTGAGACCCAGTACTTC. Translation gives CASSLRLLETTSPETQYF. J is TRBJ2-5 and V is TRBV9; possible D gene TRBD2, 5 bases. This CDR3 has 18 amino acids. Germline CDR1 SGDLS, CDR2 YYNGEE. Between the trimmed V and J ends, which lost 4 bases and 5 bases, there was a span of 27 bases.

In this sample, this clone turned up a few times. The genes are TRBV27 and TRBJ1-1; D is possibly TRBD1 (5 bases). This CDR3 is 14 amino acids long. Germline CDR1 and CDR2: MNHEY and SMNVEV (reference sequence). Trimming removed 0 bases at V and 6 bases at J, with 11 bases between. CDR3 in DNA: TGTGCCAGCAGTTTATCGACAGTTGGCGCTGAAGCTTTCTTT. Translating it yields CASSLSTVGAEAFF.

This clone was seen more than once but under ten times. The V and J genes are TRBV27 and TRBJ1-1; tentatively, D is TRBD1 (6 bases). From germline, CDR1 is MNHEY and CDR2 SMNVEV (reference sequence). V lost 7 bases to trimming and J lost 0 bases, with 9 bases between them. The CDR3 length is 13 residues. The CDR3 DNA reads TGTGCCAGCAAGACAGGCATGAACACTGAAGCTTTCTTT. Residues: CASKTGMNTEAFF.

This rearrangement joins TRBV25-1 to TRBJ1-5, with 9 bases that match TRBD1. V lost 8 bases and J lost 2; bases outside the gene matches: 16. Germline assignment: CDR1 MGHDK and CDR2 SYGVNS. The length of the CDR3 is 18 residues. The chain's CDR3 is CASESRDREKVRNQPQHF. Written as DNA, the CDR3 is TGTGCCAGCGAATCCCGGGACAGGGAAAAGGTGCGCAATCAGCCCCAGCATTTT.

This clone appeared a few times. The chain joins TRBV9 to TRBJ2-2; D not resolved. Germline V CDR1 and CDR2: SGDLS, YYNGEE. The CDR3 runs 14 residues. Trimming shortened V by 2 bases and J by 3 bases, and 8 bases separated the two germline ends. The CDR3 reads CASSVGLDTGELFF. In DNA form, the CDR3 reads TGTGCCAGCAGCGTGGGCCTTGACACCGGGGAGCTGTTTTTT.

CDR3: CASSPIQGNTEAFF. CDR3 coding DNA: TGTGCCAGCAGCCCTATACAGGGAAACACTGAAGCTTTCTTT. This chain uses TRBV11-2 with TRBJ1-1; maybe TRBD1 (6 bases). The length of the CDR3 is 14 residues. The V and J ends lost 5 bases and 2 bases respectively, with 12 bases between them. Per the germline V gene, CDR1 is SGHAT and CDR2 is FQNNGV. Together with reference TRBV11-2 and TRBJ1-1, the CDR3 gives the full variable domain: EAGVAQSPRYKIIEKRQSVAFWCNPISGHATLYWYQQILGQGPKLLIQFQNNGVVDDSQLPKDRFSAERLKGVDSTLKIQPAKLEDSAVYLCASSPIQGNTEAFFGQGTRLTVV.